This is a list of T cell receptor beta chains from one sample in a study of somatic mutations in cytotoxic T cells in rheumatoid arthritis. The protocol was immunoSEQ multiplex PCR, while the TCRdb copy is restricted to in-frame clones and leaves out a portion. Of about 11,000 clones in the sample, about 80% were seen once. Source material: CD8+ T cells sorted from blood. These receptors all come from a woman in her fifties or sixties with rheumatoid arthritis. Each CDR3 is given with its conserved first and last residue. Fields, in order: J gene, V gene, CDR3 protein.

TRBJ2-7,TRBV9,CASSVEERAYEQYF
TRBJ2-7,TRBV4-2,CASSQVRDLAGEGYEQYF
TRBJ2-2,TRBV28,CASRWDSLTGELFF
TRBJ1-3,TRBV28,CASSPQGSGNTIYF
TRBJ2-7,TRBV7-2,CASSLEGAASYEQYF
TRBJ1-5,TRBV19,CASSRRGAESNQPQHF
TRBJ2-7,TRBV28,CASSFRDYEQYF
TRBJ2-1,TRBV7-6,CASSLLPSGSLERNEQFF
TRBJ2-1,TRBV10-1,CASSASTRAHEQFF
TRBJ2-5,TRBV30,CAWRELAGAETQYF
TRBJ2-1,TRBV28,CASSSFRSPSYNEQFF
TRBJ1-1,TRBV7-3,CASSSGGNTEAFF
TRBJ2-3,TRBV27,CASRLAGGGDTQYF
TRBJ2-3,TRBV6-5,CASSYSGLAGDTQYF
TRBJ2-1,TRBV28,CASILASGYSSDEQFF
TRBJ2-1,TRBV11-2,CASSFGNEQFF